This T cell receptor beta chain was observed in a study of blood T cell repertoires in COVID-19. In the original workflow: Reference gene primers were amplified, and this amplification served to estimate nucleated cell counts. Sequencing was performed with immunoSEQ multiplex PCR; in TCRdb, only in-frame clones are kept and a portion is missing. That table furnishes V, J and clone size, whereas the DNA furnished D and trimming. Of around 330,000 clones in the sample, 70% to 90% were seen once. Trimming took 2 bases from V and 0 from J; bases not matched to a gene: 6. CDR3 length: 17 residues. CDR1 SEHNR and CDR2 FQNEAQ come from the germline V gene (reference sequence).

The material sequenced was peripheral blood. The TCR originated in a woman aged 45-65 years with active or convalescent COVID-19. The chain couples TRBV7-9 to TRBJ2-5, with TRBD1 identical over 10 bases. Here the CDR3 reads CASSLPRGQGDQETQYF. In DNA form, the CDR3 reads TGTGCCAGCAGCTTACCCCGCGGACAGGGGGACCAAGAGACCCAGTACTTC.